Listed here is a single T cell receptor (beta chain). Its antigen is unknown. CD45RO-negative, CCR7-selected cells formed the naive CD8 fraction, which excluded terminally differentiated effector memory CD45RA+ cells. This specimen belongs to a study of shared clonotypes between healthy human individuals. In the study overall: The study enrolled two women and three men aged 18 to 49. The study used three CD4 naive, three CD4 memory, two CD8 naive and one CD8 memory plate per donor. Whole-study findings and limits: Clonotype sharing across four donors was observed for roughly 5% of naive CD4 clonotypes.

Roughly 27,000 T cell genomes, or around 200 ng DNA, went into the sorted-subset replicate PCRs. Repertoires were generated with immunoSEQ multiplex PCR, while TCRdb's copy carries only in-frame clones and drops some. This repertoire shows hundreds of thousands of clones, roughly 98% found once; its top ten account for approximately 0.33%. The CDR3 is 14 residues long. J gave up 0 bases and V 10 bases, and 2 bases lay outside the gene matches. Germline lookup yields CDR1 MDHEN and CDR2 SYDVKM. The J gene is TRBJ2-1, the V gene TRBV28, with 11 bases identical to TRBD2. This TCR was sampled from a young man in good health. The sample consisted of naive CD8+ T cells sorted from blood. The CDR3 region has the DNA TGTGCCATCGGGACTAGCGGCTCCTACAATGAGCAGTTCTTC. Translating it yields CAIGTSGSYNEQFF.